This T cell receptor beta chain originates from a study of patients and donors after allogeneic stem cell transplantation. This clonotype was recorded many times. TCRdb reprocessed the RT-PCR reads with MiXCR, giving one entry per CDR3 protein. The data hold about 70,000 distinct CDR3 sequences, with 26% observed a single time. V gave up 5 bases and J gave up 4 bases, with 11 bases separating them. This CDR3 contains 13 residues. The sequencing input was blood, either unsorted or a sorted T cell fraction (not recorded which). The chain joins TRBV12-3 or TRBV12-4 to TRBJ1-2; D gene unclear. The origin of this receptor is a human donor who was either an allogeneic HSCT recipient or a stem cell or donor lymphocyte infusion donor (not recorded which). It is not recorded whose cells these are; they may come from a transplant donor. CDR3 loop: CASSLDGSYGYTF. The DNA of the CDR3 is TGTGCCAGCAGTCTTGACGGCAGCTATGGCTACACCTTC.